What follows are 9 T cell receptor beta chains derived from one specimen sequenced in a study of shared clonotypes between healthy human individuals. Naive CD8 populations comprised CD45RO-negative cells positively selected for CCR7, excluding terminally differentiated effector memory CD45RA+ cells. The table came from immunoSEQ multiplex PCR; TCRdb's copy has only in-frame clones and leaves some out. The data hold around 2.1 million clones, with 85% to 95% observed a single time. Specimen: naive CD8+ T cells from PBMCs. These receptors originate from a man aged 18 to 29 in good health. Some clones in this sample may be carry-over from other donors' samples.

This clone was detected once. The chain combines TRBV4-2 with TRBJ2-7, with 8 nucleotides matching TRBD2. The CDR3 runs 16 residues. In germline, CDR1 is LGHNA, CDR2 YNFKEQ. After removal of 0 bases from V and 3 bases from J, the junction contained 7 bases not matched to a gene. CDR3 in DNA: TGTGCCAGCAGCCAAGATTCACTAGCGGAACACTACGAGCAGTACTTC. Protein product: CASSQDSLAEHYEQYF.

On this clone: Other DNA sequences in this specimen translate into the identical CDR3. In nucleotides, the CDR3 is TGTGCCAGCAGCTTGGGGAGGGGGTCCTACGAGCAGTACTTC. This translates into CASSLGRGSYEQYF. J is TRBJ2-7 and V is TRBV5-4; D is tentatively TRBD1 or TRBD2 (6 bases each). CDR1 is SGHNT, CDR2 YYREEE, per germline (reference sequence). CDR3 length: 14 amino acids. Trimming cost V 0 bases and J 1 base, with 8 bases left between them. The full variable domain, with the rest looked up from reference TRBV5-4 and TRBJ2-7, is ETGVTQSPTHLIKTRGQQVTLRCSSQSGHNTVSWYQQALGQGPQFIFQYYREEENGRGNFPPRFSGLQFPNYSSELNVNALELDDSALYLCASSLGRGSYEQYFGPGTRLTVT.

Notes on this clone: Other DNA sequences from this sample encode an identical CDR3 as well. The chain carries TRBV27 and TRBJ2-3; no clear D. V lost 3 bases and J 0 bases, leaving 4 bases between the germline ends. The V gene's germline CDR1 is MNHEY and CDR2 SMNVEV (reference sequence). This CDR3 spans 13 amino acids. CDR3 coding DNA: TGTGCCAGCAGTTTTAGAAGCACAGATACGCAGTATTTT. Translation: CASSFRSTDTQYF.

The chain carries TRBV5-1 and TRBJ2-5; 8 bases map to TRBD1. This CDR3 is built from 16 residues. Germline V lookup: CDR1 SGHRS, CDR2 YFSETQ. V dropped 0 bases and J dropped 4; count of bases not matched to a gene: 8. Here the CDR3 DNA reads TGCGCCAGCAGCTTGGAGCTTGGCAGGGGGCGAGAGACCCAGTACTTC. This sequence encodes CASSLELGRGRETQYF.

DNA for the CDR3: TGTGCCAGCTCACCTGATCTCTCACGGGCGGAGACCCAGTACTTC. It codes for CASSPDLSRAETQYF. V gene TRBV18 combines with J gene TRBJ2-5; D unresolved. This CDR3 has 15 amino acids. From germline, CDR1 is KGHSH and CDR2 LQKENI. V shed 3 bases and J shed 5 bases, with 16 bases lying between them.

The chain employs TRBV11-2 and TRBJ2-3; D may be TRBD1 or TRBD2 (5 bases each). Germline loops: CDR1 SGHAT, CDR2 FQNNGV. This CDR3 has 14 residues. With 1 base removed from V and 2 bases from J, the gap between germline ends came to 7 bases. CDR3 residues: CASSLAGPTDTQYF. CDR3 coding DNA: TGTGCCAGCAGCTTAGCGGGACCCACAGATACGCAGTATTTT.

J is TRBJ2-5 and V is TRBV7-6, with 11 positions matching TRBD2. The germline V gene has CDR1 SGHVS and CDR2 FNYEAQ. CDR3 length: 15 residues. V trimming: 5 bases; J trimming: 0 bases; junction bases outside the gene matches: 2. Written as DNA, the CDR3 is TGTGCCAGCAGCCGACTAGCGGGGTACCAAGAGACCCAGTACTTC. Translation: CASSRLAGYQETQYF.

The chain has TRBV29-1 and TRBJ2-7; either TRBD1 or TRBD2 may supply D (5 bases each). The CDR3 consists of 12 residues. Germline-derived CDR1 and CDR2 are SQVTM and ANQGSEA. Trimming took off 4 bases at V and 1 base at J, with 8 bases between the two ends. The DNA for the CDR3 is TGCAGCGTTGCTTGGGGGTCCTACGAGCAGTACTTC. Protein: CSVAWGSYEQYF.

J is TRBJ1-2 and V is TRBV2; no firm D call. Trimming pared 2 bases from V and 2 bases from J, leaving 12 bases between. CDR1 and CDR2 (germline): SNHLY, FYNNEI. The CDR3 has 15 amino acids. As DNA, the CDR3 is TGTGCCAGCAGTGAATGGGCAGACGACAACTATGGCTACACCTTC. Amino acids: CASSEWADDNYGYTF. The variable domain in full, completed from reference TRBV2 and TRBJ1-2, reads EPEVTQTPSHQVTQMGQEVILRCVPISNHLYFYWYRQILGQKVEFLVSFYNNEISEKSEIFDDQFSVERPDGSNFTLKIRSTKLEDSAMYFCASSEWADDNYGYTFGSGTRLTVV.